The TCR beta chain described here comes from a study of cytomegalovirus exposure and HLA in healthy donors. Study-wide results and caveats: Using a false discovery rate of 0.05, a later analysis showed that approximately 17,000 TCR beta sequences were associated with HLA alleles. Most TCR beta V segments were productive about 87% or about 30% of the time in an earlier analysis.

PCR used 60 Vbeta primers and 13 Jbeta primers. This table comes from immunoSEQ multiplex PCR, and its TCRdb copy is limited to in-frame clones, with some not included. The sample lists 75,000 to 90,000 clones; under 80% were seen once. With 3 bases clipped from V and 2 bases from J, the junction kept 5 bases outside the gene matches. Germline values: CDR1 SGHTS, CDR2 YDEGEE. The CDR3 is made up of 18 amino acids. A remark on this clone: Its antigen is not known.

The chain has TRBV5-8 and TRBJ2-1; 16 bases line up with TRBD2. This sequence originates from a human donor in good health. Specimen: PBMCs. The CDR3 nucleotides read TGTGCCAGCAGCTGGGGGACTAGCGGGGGGGCAACCTACAATGAGCAGTTCTTC. Translated: CASSWGTSGGATYNEQFF.